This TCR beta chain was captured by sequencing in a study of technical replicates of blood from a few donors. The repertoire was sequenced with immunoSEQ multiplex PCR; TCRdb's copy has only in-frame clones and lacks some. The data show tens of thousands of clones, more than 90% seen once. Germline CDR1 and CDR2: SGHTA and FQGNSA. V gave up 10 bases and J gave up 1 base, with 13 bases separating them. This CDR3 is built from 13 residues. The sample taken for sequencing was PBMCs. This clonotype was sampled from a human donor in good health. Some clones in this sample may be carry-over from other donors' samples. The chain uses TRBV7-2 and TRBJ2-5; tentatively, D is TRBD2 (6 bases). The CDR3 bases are TGTGCCACGGCGGGCGGGGTCCAAGAGACCCAGTACTTC. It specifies CATAGGVQETQYF.